The T cell receptor (beta chain) described here comes from a study of T cell repertoires in cytomegalovirus infection. At the level of the study: CMV epitopes used comprised recently identified HLA-C-restricted ones and well-studied HLA-B-restricted ones. Study outcomes and limitations: The ex vivo response showed dominance by HLA-C-restricted CMV-specific TCR beta clonotypes. Carriage of CMV together with the relevant HLA was identifiable through cumulative public TCR beta family frequency.

In germline, CDR1 is LGHNA, CDR2 YSLEER. The CDR3 extends over 16 amino acids. A note on this clonotype: The antigen remains unidentified. One junction end does not reproduce the germline sequence, and a read error may be involved.

TCRdb re-analysed the reads in MiXCR, keeping a single row per CDR3 protein. The profile shows over 250,000 distinct CDR3 sequences, roughly a fifth of them singletons. This rearrangement joins TRBV4-3 to TRBJ1-1; 9 positions agree with TRBD1. This TCR derives from a human donor in good health (CMV status not recorded). Some clones in this sample may be carry-over from other donors' samples. The sequences come from cultured PBMCs, collected from culture after CMV antigen stimulation. The CDR3: CANSQARDRDNTEAFF. CDR3 DNA: TGCGCCAACAGCCAAGCAAGGGACAGGGATAACACTGAAGCTTTCTTT.